These T cell receptor beta chains were read from a single sample in a study of molecular identifiers for immune sequencing clone quantification. TCRdb passed the PCR reads through MiXCR, listing each CDR3 protein once. The sample includes 79,000 or so distinct CDR3 sequences, 25% of them seen just once. Sequencing was done on a sample of naive CD8+ T cells from blood, with Jurkat cell RNA spiked in. Every receptor here comes from a human donor in good health. Some libraries in this study had Jurkat cell RNA spiked in. Both conserved end residues are part of each CDR3. Each record gives: clone size, J gene, V gene, D gene, CDR3 DNA, CDR3 protein. D genes are given only for firm matches. Where a row states a size, it is once, few, many or the class of an expanded clone; other rows omit it.

clone size: .
J gene: TRBJ2-3
V gene: TRBV6-2/TRBV6-3
D gene: TRBD1
CDR3 DNA: TGTGCCAGCAGACCCTACGACAAAGCCGGTACAGGGGAAGCAGATACGCAGTATTTT
CDR3 protein: CASRPYDKAGTGEADTQYF

clone size: .
J gene: TRBJ2-1
V gene: TRBV7-9
D gene: TRBD2
CDR3 DNA: TGTGCCAGCAGCTTAGCCCTAGCGGGAGGGCCTAGCTCCTACAATGAGCAGTTCTTC
CDR3 protein: CASSLALAGGPSSYNEQFF

clone size: many
J gene: TRBJ2-1
V gene: TRBV9
D gene: .
CDR3 DNA: TGTGCCAGCAGCGGGAGCAGCAGCTCCTACAATGAGCAGTTCTTC
CDR3 protein: CASSGSSSSYNEQFF

clone size: few
J gene: TRBJ2-7
V gene: TRBV20-1
D gene: TRBD2
CDR3 DNA: TGCAGTGCTAACCCGGGACTAGCGGGAGCCCGGCTCTACGAGCAGTACTTC
CDR3 protein: CSANPGLAGARLYEQYF

clone size: many
J gene: TRBJ2-7
V gene: TRBV4-3
D gene: TRBD1
CDR3 DNA: TGCGCCAGCAGCCAAGATAGACAGGGCTACGAGCAGTACTTC
CDR3 protein: CASSQDRQGYEQYF

clone size: many
J gene: TRBJ2-7
V gene: TRBV10-3
D gene: .
CDR3 DNA: TGTGCCATCAGTGAGTCTGCAGAGGAGCAGTACTTC
CDR3 protein: CAISESAEEQYF

clone size: .
J gene: TRBJ2-7
V gene: TRBV27
D gene: TRBD2
CDR3 DNA: TGTGCCAGCAGTCCCCCCCCGGGGGGGGTCGAGCAGTACTTC
CDR3 protein: CASSPPPGGVEQYF

clone size: .
J gene: TRBJ2-7
V gene: TRBV29-1
D gene: TRBD2
CDR3 DNA: TGCAGCGTTGAAGGACTAGCGTGCAGACTCTACGAGCAGTACTTC
CDR3 protein: CSVEGLACRLYEQYF

clone size: many
J gene: TRBJ2-3
V gene: TRBV7-2
D gene: .
CDR3 DNA: TGTGCCAGCAGCCCCGGGGTTAGCACAGATACGCAGTATTTT
CDR3 protein: CASSPGVSTDTQYF

clone size: few
J gene: TRBJ2-1
V gene: TRBV6-5
D gene: .
CDR3 DNA: TGTGCCAGCAGTTCTCCAGGGACGGACAATGAGCAGTTCTTC
CDR3 protein: CASSSPGTDNEQFF

clone size: .
J gene: TRBJ1-1
V gene: TRBV6-5
D gene: .
CDR3 DNA: TGTGCCAGCAGTTACGGGGCGGGGTTCGCTGAAGCTTTCTTT
CDR3 protein: CASSYGAGFAEAFF

clone size: many
J gene: TRBJ2-3
V gene: TRBV7-6
D gene: .
CDR3 DNA: TGTGCCAGCAGCCCCTCGGCAGACCGGGATACGCAGTATTTT
CDR3 protein: CASSPSADRDTQYF

clone size: .
J gene: TRBJ1-1
V gene: TRBV2
D gene: .
CDR3 DNA: TGTGCCAGCAGTGAATTGGGGCAAGGAAGCACTGAAGCTTTCTTT
CDR3 protein: CASSELGQGSTEAFF

clone size: .
J gene: TRBJ1-5
V gene: TRBV6-5
D gene: .
CDR3 DNA: TGTGCCAGCAGGGAACTCAGGGGAGATCAGCCCCAGCATTTT
CDR3 protein: CASRELRGDQPQHF

clone size: few
J gene: TRBJ2-7
V gene: TRBV20-1
D gene: TRBD2
CDR3 DNA: TGCAGTGCTACGAGCGGGGTTAGCTCCTACGAGCAGTACTTC
CDR3 protein: CSATSGVSSYEQYF

clone size: many
J gene: TRBJ1-2
V gene: TRBV19
D gene: .
CDR3 DNA: TGTGCCAGTAGTATAGTTCCAGGGGCTTATGGCTACACCTTC
CDR3 protein: CASSIVPGAYGYTF

clone size: many
J gene: TRBJ2-7
V gene: TRBV29-1
D gene: TRBD2
CDR3 DNA: TGCAGCGTTGTTTTTAGCGGGGAAGGATTCGGATACGAGCAGTACTTC
CDR3 protein: CSVVFSGEGFGYEQYF

clone size: .
J gene: TRBJ2-7
V gene: TRBV6-1
D gene: TRBD2
CDR3 DNA: TGTGCCAGCAGTGAAAGTGGACTAGCGGGATTCTACGAGCAGTACTTC
CDR3 protein: CASSESGLAGFYEQYF

clone size: .
J gene: TRBJ2-1
V gene: TRBV27
D gene: .
CDR3 DNA: TGTGCCAGCAGTCAGGGTTTCAGTGAGCAGTTCTTC
CDR3 protein: CASSQGFSEQFF

clone size: .
J gene: TRBJ2-1
V gene: TRBV9
D gene: TRBD1
CDR3 DNA: TGTGCCAGCAGCGTAGGGACAGGCAATGAGCAGTTCTTC
CDR3 protein: CASSVGTGNEQFF

clone size: few
J gene: TRBJ2-7
V gene: TRBV7-9
D gene: .
CDR3 DNA: TGTGCCAGCAGCTCCAGGTGGTCCGAGCAGTACTTC
CDR3 protein: CASSSRWSEQYF

clone size: many
J gene: TRBJ1-1
V gene: TRBV5-6
D gene: .
CDR3 DNA: TGTGCCAGCAGCCTACGGACAGCCTGGGAAGCTTTCTTT
CDR3 protein: CASSLRTAWEAFF

clone size: .
J gene: TRBJ2-1
V gene: TRBV2
D gene: .
CDR3 DNA: TGTGCCAGCAGTGAAGCAGGGAACAGGATCGATGAGCAGTTCTTC
CDR3 protein: CASSEAGNRIDEQFF

clone size: .
J gene: TRBJ2-5
V gene: TRBV19
D gene: .
CDR3 DNA: TGTGCCAGTAGTAAGGAAGGTCAAGAGACCCAGTACTTC
CDR3 protein: CASSKEGQETQYF

clone size: .
J gene: TRBJ2-7
V gene: TRBV1
D gene: .
CDR3 DNA: TGCACCAGCAGCCAAGGCGGTAGCGGGATAATCTACGAGCAGTACTTC
CDR3 protein: CTSSQGGSGIIYEQYF

clone size: many
J gene: TRBJ2-4
V gene: TRBV20-1
D gene: .
CDR3 DNA: TGCAGTGCTAGAGATTCCTGGGAGGCAAACATTCAGTACTTC
CDR3 protein: CSARDSWEANIQYF

clone size: .
J gene: TRBJ2-7
V gene: TRBV7-9
D gene: .
CDR3 DNA: TGTGCCAGAAGCTTAATGGGGTACGAGCAGTACTTC
CDR3 protein: CARSLMGYEQYF

clone size: .
J gene: TRBJ1-1
V gene: TRBV29-1
D gene: .
CDR3 DNA: TGCAGCCACCCCTGGGGTACTGAAGCTTTCTTT
CDR3 protein: CSHPWGTEAFF

clone size: .
J gene: TRBJ2-1
V gene: TRBV28
D gene: .
CDR3 DNA: TGTGCCAGCCTACCCACGGGACACAATGAGCAGTTCTTC
CDR3 protein: CASLPTGHNEQFF

clone size: many
J gene: TRBJ2-5
V gene: TRBV15
D gene: .
CDR3 DNA: TGTGCCACCAGCAGAGATCTTGGGTATCGCGGCCAAGAGACCCAGTACTTC
CDR3 protein: CATSRDLGYRGQETQYF

clone size: .
J gene: TRBJ2-7
V gene: TRBV4-3
D gene: .
CDR3 DNA: TGCGCCAGCAGCCAAGATTGGGGGATTTACGAGCAGTACTTC
CDR3 protein: CASSQDWGIYEQYF

clone size: many
J gene: TRBJ1-1
V gene: TRBV7-9
D gene: .
CDR3 DNA: TGTGCCAGCAGCTTAGCGCCGGGGACTGAAGCTTTCTTT
CDR3 protein: CASSLAPGTEAFF

clone size: .
J gene: TRBJ2-5
V gene: TRBV5-3
D gene: TRBD1
CDR3 DNA: TGTGCCAGCGGCTACACAGGACAGGGGGGAGAGACCCAGTACTTC
CDR3 protein: CASGYTGQGGETQYF

clone size: .
J gene: TRBJ2-7
V gene: TRBV27
D gene: .
CDR3 DNA: TGTGCCAGCAGTTTATCGGGCAGCATCTACGAGCAGTACTTC
CDR3 protein: CASSLSGSIYEQYF

clone size: few
J gene: TRBJ2-3
V gene: TRBV4-2
D gene: .
CDR3 DNA: TGTGCCAGCAGCCCAGCCCCCAGGGACGTGCTGGATACGCAGTATTTT
CDR3 protein: CASSPAPRDVLDTQYF

clone size: .
J gene: TRBJ1-1
V gene: TRBV4-1
D gene: TRBD1
CDR3 DNA: TGCGCCAGCAGCCAGGGACAGACTGAAGCTTTCTTT
CDR3 protein: CASSQGQTEAFF

clone size: .
J gene: TRBJ1-2
V gene: TRBV10-3
D gene: .
CDR3 DNA: TGTGCCATCAGTGAGTCTACAGGAATATATGGCTACACCTTC
CDR3 protein: CAISESTGIYGYTF

clone size: many
J gene: TRBJ1-1
V gene: TRBV4-2
D gene: .
CDR3 DNA: TGTGCCAGCAGCCTGCGAGAAACCGGCGGGAGCACTGAAGCTTTCTTT
CDR3 protein: CASSLRETGGSTEAFF

clone size: .
J gene: TRBJ1-1
V gene: TRBV27
D gene: .
CDR3 DNA: TGTGCCAGCAGTTTATACAGGGCTTCCAAAACTGAAGCTTTCTTT
CDR3 protein: CASSLYRASKTEAFF

clone size: many
J gene: TRBJ1-1
V gene: TRBV28
D gene: .
CDR3 DNA: TGTGCCAGCAGGCACCGACAGGCGGGTACTGAAGCTTTCTTT
CDR3 protein: CASRHRQAGTEAFF

clone size: many
J gene: TRBJ2-1
V gene: TRBV6-6
D gene: .
CDR3 DNA: TGTGCCAGCAGCTTATTTACGGGGGTACAGTTCTTC
CDR3 protein: CASSLFTGVQFF

clone size: many
J gene: TRBJ2-7
V gene: TRBV28
D gene: .
CDR3 DNA: TGTGCCAGCAGTTTCCCCGGATACGAGCAGTACTTC
CDR3 protein: CASSFPGYEQYF

clone size: .
J gene: TRBJ2-7
V gene: TRBV27
D gene: .
CDR3 DNA: TGTGCCAGCAGTCCGGGACTCCCTAACTACGAGCAGTACTTC
CDR3 protein: CASSPGLPNYEQYF

clone size: many
J gene: TRBJ2-7
V gene: TRBV6-2/TRBV6-3
D gene: TRBD1
CDR3 DNA: TGTGCCAGCACCTGGACAGGGGGCCCCGAGCAGTACTTC
CDR3 protein: CASTWTGGPEQYF

clone size: .
J gene: TRBJ1-1
V gene: TRBV27
D gene: .
CDR3 DNA: TGTGCCAGCAGTCCGTTGGGGGGGTCTGAAGCTTTCTTT
CDR3 protein: CASSPLGGSEAFF

clone size: .
J gene: TRBJ1-1
V gene: TRBV10-1
D gene: TRBD1
CDR3 DNA: TGCGCCAGTGGAGAAACAGGGGCCACTGAAGCTTTCTTT
CDR3 protein: CASGETGATEAFF

clone size: few
J gene: TRBJ2-1
V gene: TRBV6-5
D gene: .
CDR3 DNA: TGTGCCAGCAGTCGACAGCCATCCTCCTACAATGAGCAGTTCTTC
CDR3 protein: CASSRQPSSYNEQFF

clone size: .
J gene: TRBJ1-5
V gene: TRBV3-1
D gene: .
CDR3 DNA: TGTGCCAGCAGCCAAGACGGGGGCAGGGATGCCGATCAGCCCCAGCATTTT
CDR3 protein: CASSQDGGRDADQPQHF

clone size: .
J gene: TRBJ2-7
V gene: TRBV6-5
D gene: .
CDR3 DNA: TGTGCCAGCAGTTATTACCAAGCATCCTACGAGCAGTACTTC
CDR3 protein: CASSYYQASYEQYF

clone size: .
J gene: TRBJ2-7
V gene: TRBV19
D gene: .
CDR3 DNA: TGTGCCAGTAGTATAGCCCCATCACCGGGGTGGGAGCAGTACTTC
CDR3 protein: CASSIAPSPGWEQYF

clone size: .
J gene: TRBJ2-5
V gene: TRBV27
D gene: TRBD1
CDR3 DNA: TGTGCCAGCAGTTCCCCCGGGACAGGGGTAGAGACCCAGTACTTC
CDR3 protein: CASSSPGTGVETQYF

clone size: few
J gene: TRBJ2-7
V gene: TRBV4-1
D gene: .
CDR3 DNA: TGCGCCAGCAGCCCTCGGGCAGGGATAGGGTACGAGCAGTACTTC
CDR3 protein: CASSPRAGIGYEQYF

clone size: many
J gene: TRBJ1-1
V gene: TRBV19
D gene: TRBD1
CDR3 DNA: TGTGCCAGTAGTTTACAGGGGTTGGTCACTGAAGCTTTCTTT
CDR3 protein: CASSLQGLVTEAFF

clone size: .
J gene: TRBJ2-1
V gene: TRBV19
D gene: .
CDR3 DNA: TGTGCCAGTAGTAACCCATACAATGAGCAGTTCTTC
CDR3 protein: CASSNPYNEQFF

clone size: .
J gene: TRBJ2-5
V gene: TRBV7-2
D gene: .
CDR3 DNA: TGTGCCAGCAGCTTAGAAGGGGCAGGGTGGGAAGAGACCCAGTACTTC
CDR3 protein: CASSLEGAGWEETQYF

clone size: many
J gene: TRBJ2-1
V gene: TRBV4-3
D gene: .
CDR3 DNA: TGCGCCAGCAGCCAAGATCGGGGATACAATGAGCAGTTCTTC
CDR3 protein: CASSQDRGYNEQFF

clone size: once
J gene: TRBJ2-3
V gene: TRBV9
D gene: .
CDR3 DNA: TGTGCCAGCAGCCCCTCGACGACATGGGGGCCCACAGATACGCAGTATTTT
CDR3 protein: CASSPSTTWGPTDTQYF

clone size: .
J gene: TRBJ1-4
V gene: TRBV7-9
D gene: TRBD1
CDR3 DNA: TGCGCCAGCGGCTCCGTCCCGGGACAGTCAACTAATGAAAAACTGTTTTTT
CDR3 protein: CASGSVPGQSTNEKLFF

clone size: .
J gene: TRBJ2-3
V gene: TRBV7-9
D gene: .
CDR3 DNA: TGTGCCAGCAGCAAAGCGGCAGATACGCAGTATTTT
CDR3 protein: CASSKAADTQYF

clone size: few
J gene: TRBJ2-3
V gene: TRBV12-3/TRBV12-4
D gene: .
CDR3 DNA: TGTGCCAGCAGTTTGCCTAGCCCTTACCCAGATACGCAGTATTTT
CDR3 protein: CASSLPSPYPDTQYF